This T cell receptor beta chain originates from a study of blood T cell repertoires in COVID-19. Study details: T cells, B-cell-depleted T cells, or PBMCs supplied cDNA or gDNA.

The repertoire was sequenced with immunoSEQ multiplex PCR; TCRdb's copy has only in-frame clones and lacks some. This sample has fewer than 120,000 clones, with more than 65% found just once. The CDR3 length is 21 residues. Unmatched junction bases numbered 20, after V lost 5 bases and J lost 0 bases. Germline lookup yields CDR1 MNHNY and CDR2 SVGAGI (reference sequence). This sequence originates from a woman of 80 years or more with acute or convalescent COVID-19. Sequenced: peripheral blood. The V gene is TRBV6-6, the J gene TRBJ2-4, with 9 bases aligning to TRBD2. CDR3 residues: CASSPLLPGTREGPAKNIQYF. Here the CDR3 DNA reads TGTGCCAGCAGTCCCCTCCTCCCGGGAACGCGGGAGGGCCCAGCCAAAAACATTCAGTACTTC.